The subject of this entry is one T cell receptor (beta chain). Antigen specificity is unknown. Sequence at one end of the junction differs from germline and may be a read error. Looked up from germline, CDR1 is SGHDT and CDR2 is YYEEEE. The CDR3 totals 14 residues. All patients picked for sequencing had shown, by flow cytometry, an expansion of CD8+CD57+ cells. The patients, all of them, had severe acquired aplastic anemia. Patients were therapy-naive when their blood was sampled. These data are taken from a study of CD8+CD57+ T cells in acquired aplastic anemia. Points from the study as a whole: Patients were compared with controls for CD8+ Simpson's diversity, and no significant difference emerged. A set of 25 to 30 CD8+ CDR3 sequences was shared between patients and controls, and these sequences appeared highly expressed in patients.

The use of genomic DNA as template underpinned the TCR beta VDJ and CDR3 profiling. TCRdb itself ran the reads through MiXCR, one entry per CDR3 protein. In the table there are about 200,000 distinct CDR3 sequences, 65% of which are singletons. This receptor was obtained from a human donor with aplastic anemia. The sequenced sample consisted of sorted CD4+, CD8+, or CD8+CD57+ T cells (not recorded which) from PBMCs. This chain links TRBV5-6 with TRBJ1-2; D perhaps matches TRBD1 (5 bases). CDR3 bases: TGTGCCGGCAGCCACAGGTCAAAGAACTATGGCTACACCTTC. Its translation: CAGSHRSKNYGYTF. Using reference TRBV5-6 and TRBJ1-2 for the parts outside the CDR3, the full variable domain is DAGVTQSPTHLIKTRGQQVTLRCSPKSGHDTVSWYQQALGQGPQFIFQYYEEEERQRGNFPDRFSGHQFPNYSSELNVNALLLGDSALYLCAGSHRSKNYGYTFGSGTRLTVV.